The next 30 T cell receptor beta chains were all read from a single sample in a study of blood T cell repertoires in COVID-19. The protocol was immunoSEQ multiplex PCR, while the TCRdb copy is restricted to in-frame clones and leaves out a portion. The table records 150,000 to 200,000 clones, approximately 79% of them present only once. Sequencing input: peripheral blood. Receptors originate from a man aged 25-40 years with active or convalescent COVID-19.

The rearrangement joins TRBV5-4 to TRBJ1-2, with D perhaps TRBD1 (6 bases). Germline CDR1 SGHNT, CDR2 YYREEE (reference sequence). Trimming stripped 3 bases from V and 6 bases from J, with 21 bases between. There are 16 residues in the CDR3. CDR3 amino acids: CASSSNLMTGRDGYTF. The CDR3 DNA sequence: TGTGCCAGCAGCTCAAACCTAATGACAGGCCGGGATGGCTACACCTTC.

The chain combines TRBV5-8 with TRBJ1-2, with 7 bases matching TRBD1. The germline V gene has CDR1 SGHTS and CDR2 YDEGEE. V lost 2 bases to trimming and J lost 13 bases; unmatched junction nucleotides: 8. The CDR3 loop spans 12 amino acids. The CDR3: CASSFWTGSRTF. DNA for the CDR3: TGTGCCAGCAGCTTCTGGACAGGTTCGCGCACCTTC.

J is TRBJ2-1 and V is TRBV5-1; TRBD1 aligns across 9 bases. CDR3 length equals 15 residues. J was trimmed by 4 bases and V by 4 bases; bases with no gene match: 6. Germline V gene sequence: CDR1 SGHRS, CDR2 YFSETQ. This CDR3 is CASSGEGQGYNEQFF. As DNA, the CDR3 is TGCGCCAGCAGCGGAGAGGGACAGGGTTACAATGAGCAGTTCTTC.

The V and J genes are TRBV19 and TRBJ1-2, with unresolved D. V lost 6 bases and J 0 bases, leaving 11 bases between the germline ends. Looked up from germline, CDR1 is LNHDA and CDR2 is SQIVND (reference sequence). The CDR3 is made up of 14 amino acids. The CDR3 DNA sequence: TGTGCCAGTAGATTGACTGCGACTAACTATGGCTACACCTTC. It translates to CASRLTATNYGYTF.

This chain links TRBV19 with TRBJ1-4, with 10 nucleotides matching TRBD1. The V segment lost 8 bases and the J segment 7 bases; nucleotides outside the gene matches: 10. The CDR3 consists of 15 residues. Germline CDR1 is LNHDA and CDR2 is SQIVND (reference sequence). CDR3 region: CASRDRGTMREKLFF. As DNA, the CDR3 is TGTGCCAGTCGGGACAGGGGAACGATGCGTGAAAAACTGTTTTTT.

This clone showed up just a few times. This chain uses TRBV24-1 with TRBJ2-1, with TRBD1 identical over 9 bases. Germline trimming cut 4 bases from V and 1 base from J; bases unmatched to any gene: 10. The CDR3 consists of 18 residues. Germline values: CDR1 KGHDR, CDR2 SFDVKD. The CDR3 reads CATSDSSGGTGSYNEQFF. The CDR3 bases are TGTGCCACCAGTGACTCCTCTGGCGGGACAGGGTCCTACAATGAGCAGTTCTTC.

The chain combines TRBV5-1 with TRBJ2-3; a weak D match, TRBD1 (5 bases). The CDR3 is 13 amino acids. Germline V gives CDR1 SGHRS, CDR2 YFSETQ. CDR3 bases: TGCGCTTCGGTGCAGGGCGGCACAGATACGCAGTATTTT. As protein: CASVQGGTDTQYF.

This rearrangement joins TRBV6-6 to TRBJ1-5; TRBD1 agrees at 7 bases. CDR1 is MNHNY, CDR2 SVGAGI, per germline (reference sequence). This CDR3 comprises 15 residues. V shed 7 bases and J 4 bases; nucleotides not matched to a gene: 10. The CDR3 reads CASTVDRVGNQPQHF. DNA of the CDR3: TGTGCCAGCACTGTAGACAGGGTGGGGAATCAGCCCCAGCATTTT.

This chain joins TRBV19 and TRBJ2-7, with 10 bases fitting TRBD2. The V and J ends lost 4 bases and 3 bases, in that order; junction bases with no gene match: 9. The germline gives CDR1 LNHDA, CDR2 SQIVND (reference sequence). The CDR3 is 16 amino acids. The CDR3 DNA is TGTGCCAGTAGTACGAGGGGGACTAGCGTAATCTACGAGCAGTACTTC. Translated: CASSTRGTSVIYEQYF.

This clone was picked up one time. The chain combines TRBV4-3 with TRBJ2-1, with 12 bases that match TRBD2. The CDR3 length is 17 residues. V shed 2 bases and J 1 base; nucleotides not matched to a gene: 3. Per germline, CDR1 LGHNA and CDR2 YSLEER. The CDR3 loop is CASSQTLAGGSYNEQFF. CDR3 DNA sequence: TGCGCCAGCAGCCAAACCCTAGCGGGGGGGTCCTACAATGAGCAGTTCTTC.

The rearrangement links TRBV4-3 to TRBJ2-1; weak D call: TRBD2 (6 bases). The germline V gene encodes CDR1 LGHNA and CDR2 YSLEER. This CDR3 has 16 amino acids. V dropped 3 bases and J dropped 0 bases, with 12 bases sitting between them. The CDR3 DNA follows: TGCGCCAGCAGCCAGGGCGGGGAGGTCTCCTACAATGAGCAGTTCTTC. Translating it yields CASSQGGEVSYNEQFF.

The gene calls are TRBV7-2 and TRBJ1-1; D is unclear. Per the germline V gene, CDR1 is SGHTA and CDR2 is FQGNSA. This CDR3 is built from 14 residues. V gave up 2 bases and J gave up 6 bases, with 13 bases separating them. CDR3 bases: TGTGCCAGCAGCTTAAACGAGGAGTTCGCTGAAGCTTTCTTT. Protein product: CASSLNEEFAEAFF. Variable domain in full (rest from reference TRBV7-2 and TRBJ1-1): GAGVSQSPSNKVTEKGKDVELRCDPISGHTALYWYRQSLGQGLEFLIYFQGNSAPDKSGLPSDRFSAERTGGSVSTLTIQRTQQEDSAVYLCASSLNEEFAEAFFGQGTRLTVV.

The rearrangement uses TRBV5-1 and TRBJ1-1; 7 nucleotides agree with TRBD1. Germline-derived CDR1 and CDR2 are SGHRS and YFSETQ. V was clipped by 4 bases and J by 11 bases; unmatched bases: 8. The CDR3 spans 12 residues. CDR3 sequence reads: CASSPGQVGAFF. CDR3 nucleotide sequence: TGCGCCAGCAGCCCCGGACAGGTGGGCGCTTTCTTT.

This clone was seen a handful of times. The chain joins TRBV28 to TRBJ1-2; 9 bases agree with TRBD1. The CDR3 has 14 amino acids. Losses at the gene ends were 5 bases for V and 3 bases for J; bases not matched to a gene: 4. Germline lookup yields CDR1 MDHEN and CDR2 SYDVKM. The CDR3 DNA sequence: TGTGCCAGCAGTGGGACAGGGAGGGACTATGGCTACACCTTC. It specifies CASSGTGRDYGYTF.

The chain combines TRBV3-1 (or the pseudogene TRBV3-2) with TRBJ1-1; D perhaps matches TRBD1 (6 bases). The V end was cut by 5 bases, the J end by 6 bases, with 16 bases between. Germline lookup yields CDR1 LGHDT and CDR2 YNNKEL (reference sequence). The CDR3 is made up of 14 amino acids. The CDR3 protein is CASSRILGGAEAFF. CDR3 DNA: TGTGCCAGCAGCAGAATCCTAGGGGGGGCTGAAGCTTTCTTT.

V usage is TRBV5-4 and J usage is TRBJ2-2, with D tentatively TRBD2 (6 bases). Trimming removed 3 bases from V and 0 bases from J, with 9 bases in between. The CDR3 spans 15 residues. Germline V gene lookup returns CDR1 SGHNT and CDR2 YYREEE (reference sequence). The CDR3 protein is CASSSGTPNTGELFF. The CDR3 region has the DNA TGTGCCAGCAGCTCCGGGACTCCGAACACCGGGGAGCTGTTTTTT.

There are many counts of this clone. The CDR3: CASKRDRELVTEAFF. The CDR3 nucleotides are TGTGCCAGTAAAAGGGACAGAGAGCTGGTCACTGAAGCTTTCTTT. V and J are TRBV19 and TRBJ1-1; TRBD1 matches at 7 bases. CDR3 length: 15 amino acids. The V gene's germline CDR1 is LNHDA and CDR2 SQIVND (reference sequence). Trimming cost V 7 bases and J 4 bases; bases outside gene matches: 12.

This chain links TRBV19 with TRBJ1-6; TRBD1 is a possible D gene (6 bases). The V and J ends lost 8 bases and 6 bases respectively, with 17 bases between them. This CDR3 contains 15 residues. Looked up from germline, CDR1 is LNHDA and CDR2 is SQIVND (reference sequence). The CDR3 spells CASAENRAFNSPLHF. The CDR3 region has the DNA TGTGCCAGTGCCGAGAACAGGGCATTTAATTCACCCCTCCACTTT.

V usage is TRBV12-3 or TRBV12-4 and J usage is TRBJ1-6, with TRBD1 identical over 8 bases. The CDR3 is 13 amino acids. The ends lost 6 bases at V and 9 bases at J; junction bases unmatched: 4. CDR3 in amino acids: CASRGQGRSPLHF. For the CDR3, the DNA is TGTGCCAGCAGAGGACAGGGCCGTTCACCCCTCCACTTT.

The chain links TRBV30 to TRBJ1-5; the D gene is possibly TRBD1 (5 bases). The CDR3 sequence is 13 residues long. The ends were cut back, 5 bases at V and 7 bases at J, with 15 bases in the middle. Germline lookup yields CDR1 GTSNPN and CDR2 SVGIG (reference sequence). The CDR3 protein is CAWDSREGQPQHF. In nucleotides, the CDR3 is TGTGCCTGGGATAGCAGGGAGGGCCAGCCCCAGCATTTT.

This chain uses TRBV5-1 with TRBJ1-1, with D perhaps matching TRBD1 (6 bases). Germline CDR1 reads SGHRS; CDR2 reads YFSETQ. The CDR3 is made up of 13 amino acids. V gave up 4 bases and J gave up 6 bases, with 13 bases separating them. For the CDR3, the DNA is TGCGCCAGCAGCCAAAGGACAGTCGCTGAAGCTTTCTTT. Protein: CASSQRTVAEAFF.

The chain combines TRBV19 with TRBJ1-3, with 9 bases lining up with TRBD1. There are 16 residues in the CDR3. Unmatched junction bases numbered 6, after V lost 6 bases and J lost 0 bases. The germline CDR1 and CDR2 sequences are LNHDA and SQIVND (reference sequence). The CDR3 reads CASRSGTGTSGNTIYF. CDR3 sequence (DNA): TGTGCCAGTAGATCGGGGACAGGGACCTCTGGAAACACCATATATTTT.

The V call is TRBV5-1, the J call TRBJ2-5, with 14 bases lining up with TRBD2. Trimming removed 4 bases from V and 0 bases from J; junction bases left unmatched: 8. The germline V gene has CDR1 SGHRS and CDR2 YFSETQ. The CDR3 runs to 18 residues. The CDR3: CASSTGLAGVPHQETQYF. The CDR3 DNA reads as TGCGCCAGCAGCACGGGACTAGCGGGGGTCCCCCACCAAGAGACCCAGTACTTC.

This CDR3 reads CASSALRDNTEAFF. DNA for the CDR3: TGCGCCAGCAGTGCACTAAGAGACAACACTGAAGCTTTCTTT. The rearrangement uses TRBV10-1 and TRBJ1-1; D remains unclear. The CDR3 length is 14 residues. V was clipped by 4 bases and J by 2 bases, with 11 bases between them. CDR1 and CDR2 (germline): WNHNN, SYGVQD (reference sequence).

The chain has TRBV4-3 and TRBJ1-4; possible D gene TRBD1, 5 bases. Between the trimmed V and J ends, which lost 0 bases and 4 bases, there was a span of 9 bases. CDR3 length: 15 residues. Germline assignment: CDR1 LGHNA and CDR2 YSLEER. CDR3 nucleotides: TGCGCCAGCAGCCAAGAGGGGGGTTTTAATGAAAAACTGTTTTTT. This encodes CASSQEGGFNEKLFF.

The sample holds a few counts of this clone. V and J are TRBV7-8 and TRBJ2-7, with 8 nucleotides matching TRBD2. The germline gives CDR1 SGHVS, CDR2 FQNEAQ. The CDR3 length is 19 residues. The V and J ends lost 2 bases and 1 base, in that order; junction bases with no gene match: 16. The CDR3 DNA reads TGTGCCAGCAGCTTATCCCTAGCGGGCCTTCTAGGGGGGTCCTACGAGCAGTACTTC. Translation: CASSLSLAGLLGGSYEQYF.

This chain uses TRBV5-1 with TRBJ1-1, with D perhaps matching TRBD1 (5 bases). Germline V lookup: CDR1 SGHRS, CDR2 YFSETQ. CDR3 length: 15 residues. Trimming took 0 bases from V and 0 from J, leaving 9 bases between them. The CDR3 nucleotides read TGCGCCAGCAGCTTGGTTGGGGCTTTGAACACTGAAGCTTTCTTT. Protein: CASSLVGALNTEAFF.

This clone rates as medium-sized (0.01 to 0.1%). CDR3 sequence reads: CASSLGGEQYF. CDR3 in DNA: TGTGCCAGCAGTCTCGGGGGGGAGCAGTACTTC. V gene TRBV12-3 or TRBV12-4 combines with J gene TRBJ2-7, with 7 bases aligning to TRBD2. The CDR3 loop spans 11 amino acids. With 5 bases clipped from V and 7 bases from J, the junction kept 2 bases outside the gene matches.

This chain joins TRBV2 and TRBJ2-5; TRBD2 aligns across 7 bases. Germline V gene sequence: CDR1 SNHLY, CDR2 FYNNEI. The CDR3 has 15 amino acids. With V trimmed by 3 bases and J by 1 base, 5 bases remained unmatched. CDR3 coding DNA: TGTGCCAGCAGTGAGCTGGGGGGGGTCCAAGAGACCCAGTACTTC. Protein product: CASSELGGVQETQYF.

The V gene is TRBV5-1, the J gene TRBJ2-3; 16 bases are shared with TRBD2. The ends lost 4 bases at V and 5 bases at J; junction bases unmatched: 7. Looked up from germline, CDR1 is SGHRS and CDR2 is YFSETQ. The CDR3 length is 17 residues. For the CDR3, the DNA is TGCGCCAGCAGCCCGGGACTAGCGGGGGGGCATGGAGATACGCAGTATTTT. It codes for CASSPGLAGGHGDTQYF.